Below are 7 T cell receptor beta chains sequenced from a single sample in a study of radiation and T cells in renal cell carcinoma (TCRdb year 2020). Reading the label with the study, this specimen's time point is: baseline pretreatment blood. The treatment or condition label, as the study defines it: 15 Gy SBRT to primary tumor, nephrectomy 4 weeks later. The library was obtained by the immunoSEQ multiplex PCR assay. In its TCRdb copy, this immuneACCESS table keeps in-frame sequences only and misses some clones. Where compared with another copy, unresolved V genes explain less than half of these, and the others have no known cause. Present in this sample are some 95,000 clones, approximately 86% of which were seen just once. The top ten hold less than 10% of the sample. Source: blood, taken from a patient whose treatment included radiotherapy and nephrectomy. These receptors all stem from a man aged 45 to 65 with renal cell carcinoma.

This clone is a singleton in its sample. V and J are TRBV6-5 and TRBJ2-7; 9 nucleotides match TRBD1. This CDR3 spans 14 amino acids. Germline V CDR1 and CDR2: MNHEY, SVGAGI. With V trimmed by 6 bases and J by 5 bases, 8 bases remained unmatched. The CDR3 loop reads CASRPGTGINEQYF. CDR3 bases: TGTGCCAGCAGACCCGGGACAGGGATCAACGAGCAGTACTTC.

The V gene is TRBV6-6, the J gene TRBJ2-3; 7 bases match TRBD1. The trim removed 2 bases at V and 0 bases at J, leaving 5 bases unmatched. This CDR3 has 16 amino acids. CDR1 and CDR2 (germline): MNHNY, SVGAGI (reference sequence). In nucleotides, the CDR3 is TGTGCCAGCAGTTACGGACAGGCTTTAAGCACAGATACGCAGTATTTT. This sequence encodes CASSYGQALSTDTQYF.

The chain carries TRBV6-5 and TRBJ2-1; 7 bases agree with TRBD2. Germline V gene sequence: CDR1 MNHEY, CDR2 SVGAGI. V was clipped by 0 bases and J by 7 bases; unmatched bases: 9. This CDR3 spans 16 amino acids. CDR3 sequence reads: CASSYSIAGVLNEQFF. CDR3 bases: TGTGCCAGCAGTTACTCGATTGCGGGAGTGTTAAATGAGCAGTTCTTC.

The chain has TRBV28 and TRBJ2-1; D gene ambiguous. The CDR3 loop spans 13 amino acids. Germline V gene lookup returns CDR1 MDHEN and CDR2 SYDVKM. Trimming left V 2 bases short and J 6 bases short, with 8 bases between. CDR3 loop: CASSLPTINEQFF. CDR3 DNA sequence: TGTGCCAGCAGTTTACCCACAATCAATGAGCAGTTCTTC.

The genes are TRBV2 and TRBJ2-5, with D possibly TRBD1 on 6 matching bases. Germline V gene sequence: CDR1 SNHLY, CDR2 FYNNEI. The CDR3 is made up of 14 amino acids. Trimming left V 7 bases short and J 2 bases short, with 14 bases between. CDR3 protein: CASTLRQVQETQYF. CDR3 DNA sequence: TGTGCCAGCACCCTACGACAGGTACAAGAGACCCAGTACTTC.

The chain joins TRBV18 to TRBJ2-7; D unresolved. This CDR3 region has 14 residues. From germline, CDR1 is KGHSH and CDR2 LQKENI. With 0 bases removed from V and 6 bases from J, the gap between germline ends came to 12 bases. CDR3 in DNA: TGTGCCAGCTCACCACCGAGCAGCCGAGGCGAGCAGTACTTC. It specifies CASSPPSSRGEQYF.

This clone appeared a few times. The genes are TRBV10-3 and TRBJ2-2, with TRBD1 identical over 8 bases. The CDR3 extends over 20 amino acids. J lost 7 bases, V lost 7 bases, and 26 bases had no gene match. From germline, CDR1 is ENHRY and CDR2 SYGVKD. As DNA, the CDR3 is TGTGCCATCACCCCCTCCGAGGCAGGGGGCGCGCAGCAGATCAGCGGGGAGCTGTTTTTT. It codes for CAITPSEAGGAQQISGELFF.